Shown below are 25 T cell receptor beta chains from a single sample sequenced in a study of blood T cell repertoires in COVID-19. The data were produced by immunoSEQ multiplex PCR, yet TCRdb's version contains in-frame clones alone and is incomplete. The sample yields roughly 90,000 clones, 70% to 90% seen once. Material for sequencing was peripheral blood. The receptors stem from a man over 45 with COVID-19, enrolled during active disease.

This chain uses TRBV4-1 with TRBJ2-2, with 13 bases that match TRBD2. From germline, CDR1 is MGHRA and CDR2 YSYEKL. The CDR3 runs 17 residues. The trim removed 0 bases at V and 7 bases at J, leaving 5 bases unmatched. This CDR3 reads CASSQDILAGGSGELFF. The DNA of the CDR3 is TGCGCCAGCAGCCAAGATATACTAGCGGGGGGGAGCGGGGAGCTGTTTTTT.

The V gene is TRBV30, the J gene TRBJ1-3; 7 positions agree with TRBD1. Germline-derived CDR1 and CDR2 are GTSNPN and SVGIG (reference sequence). The J segment lost 0 bases and the V segment lost 3 bases, leaving 8 bases of the junction unmatched. The CDR3 is 16 residues long. The CDR3 here is CAWSLTGTSSGNTIYF. The CDR3 region has the DNA TGTGCCTGGAGCCTGACAGGGACGAGCTCTGGAAACACCATATATTTT.

The V gene is TRBV6-5, the J gene TRBJ2-7; D may be TRBD1 (5 bases). V was pared by 2 bases and J by 2 bases, with 7 bases between. CDR3 length equals 13 residues. The germline V gene encodes CDR1 MNHEY and CDR2 SVGAGI. CDR3 in DNA: TGTGCCAGCAGTTACAGGGGTACCTACGAGCAGTACTTC. This sequence encodes CASSYRGTYEQYF.

The chain links TRBV7-2 to TRBJ2-7; D is possibly TRBD1 (6 bases). Between the trimmed V and J ends, which lost 5 bases and 12 bases, there was a span of 20 bases. CDR3 length equals 13 residues. Per the germline V gene, CDR1 is SGHTA and CDR2 is FQGNSA. The DNA of the CDR3 is TGTGCCAGCAGCCCAGACACACAGGGTAAGACGTACTTC. Its protein product is CASSPDTQGKTYF.

The rearrangement joins TRBV15 to TRBJ2-1; 9 bases are shared with TRBD2. Trimming removed 1 base from V and 6 bases from J; junction bases left unmatched: 7. The CDR3 loop spans 16 amino acids. Germline CDR1 and CDR2: LNHNV and YYDKDF (reference sequence). CDR3 DNA: TGTGCCACCAGCAGAGGTCTAGCGGGGCAGGGCAATGAGCAGTTCTTC. Its translation is CATSRGLAGQGNEQFF.

The rearrangement joins TRBV5-5 to TRBJ1-5; no clear D gene. V gave up 0 bases and J gave up 1 base, with 8 bases separating them. CDR1 SGHKS and CDR2 YYEKEE come from the germline V gene (reference sequence). The CDR3 covers 15 residues. As DNA, the CDR3 is TGTGCCAGCAGCTTGGCCGCGGGGAGCAATCAGCCCCAGCATTTT. Protein product: CASSLAAGSNQPQHF.

The CDR3: CASSPTRSGTGYGNTIYF. The CDR3 region has the DNA TGTGCCAGCTCACCTACAAGATCCGGGACAGGGTATGGAAACACCATATATTTT. The gene calls are TRBV18 and TRBJ1-3, with 9 bases matching TRBD1. This CDR3 is built from 18 residues. The junction had 12 bases not matched to a gene; V was cut back by 3 bases and J by 3 bases. Germline assignment: CDR1 KGHSH and CDR2 LQKENI.

Only one count was recorded for this clone. The chain employs TRBV6-4 and TRBJ2-3; 12 bases line up with TRBD2. Germline V gene data show CDR1 as MRHNA and CDR2 as SNTAGT. J was trimmed by 1 base and V by 4 bases; bases with no gene match: 0. This CDR3 region has 15 residues. The CDR3 reads CASSGLAGGTDTQYF. CDR3 sequence (DNA): TGTGCCAGCAGTGGACTAGCGGGGGGCACAGATACGCAGTATTTT.

V gene TRBV4-3 combines with J gene TRBJ1-1; TRBD1 aligns across 7 bases. Looked up from germline, CDR1 is LGHNA and CDR2 is YSLEER. The CDR3 length is 18 residues. V was pared by 4 bases and J by 5 bases, with 19 bases of the junction left unmatched. CDR3 residues: CASSRHPASDRVYTEAFF. CDR3 nucleotides: TGCGCCAGCAGCCGTCACCCGGCCTCCGACAGGGTTTATACTGAAGCTTTCTTT.

V usage is TRBV27 and J usage is TRBJ2-1; TRBD2 agrees at 8 bases. From germline, CDR1 is MNHEY and CDR2 SMNVEV (reference sequence). The trim removed 2 bases at V and 8 bases at J, leaving 8 bases unmatched. The CDR3 has 15 residues. The CDR3 is CASSLVSGGRDEQFF. CDR3 bases: TGTGCCAGCAGTTTAGTTTCGGGGGGGCGGGATGAGCAGTTCTTC.

The rearrangement joins TRBV24-1 to TRBJ2-2, with D possibly being TRBD2 (6 bases). There are 17 residues in the CDR3. Germline V gives CDR1 KGHDR, CDR2 SFDVKD. Trimming left V 4 bases short and J 6 bases short, with 20 bases between. CDR3 residues: CATSDRSPGGSAGELFF. CDR3 bases: TGTGCCACCAGTGACCGATCCCCTGGAGGGTCCGCCGGGGAGCTGTTTTTT.

This chain connects TRBV2 to TRBJ1-1, with D unclear. Trimming shortened V by 5 bases and J by 11 bases, and 15 bases separated the two germline ends. Germline values: CDR1 SNHLY, CDR2 FYNNEI. The CDR3 contains 12 residues. CDR3 bases: TGTGCCAGCAGTTGGGAGGCGTCAGTTGCTTTCTTT. It specifies CASSWEASVAFF. Full variable domain (outside the CDR3, taken from reference TRBV2 and TRBJ1-1): EPEVTQTPSHQVTQMGQEVILRCVPISNHLYFYWYRQILGQKVEFLVSFYNNEISEKSEIFDDQFSVERPDGSNFTLKIRSTKLEDSAMYFCASSWEASVAFFGQGTRLTVV.

This chain uses TRBV7-9 with TRBJ1-1; no firm D call. This CDR3 is 17 amino acids long. CDR1 and CDR2 (germline): SEHNR, FQNEAQ (reference sequence). V lost 7 bases and J lost 0, with 21 bases in between. Here the CDR3 DNA reads TGTGCCAGCACCCCAGGCTCCACTTACCCCATGAACACTGAAGCTTTCTTT. Protein: CASTPGSTYPMNTEAFF.

The chain uses TRBV28 and TRBJ1-6, with a tentative D call TRBD1 (5 bases). Germline V gene lookup returns CDR1 MDHEN and CDR2 SYDVKM. V shed 7 bases and J shed 0 bases, with 16 bases lying between them. The CDR3 has 17 residues. The CDR3 DNA follows: TGTGCCAGCAAGGAGGGGAGTTGGGGCTCCTATAATTCACCCCTCCACTTT. Translated, it gives CASKEGSWGSYNSPLHF.

The chain is built from TRBV7-3 and TRBJ2-1, with 12 bases that match TRBD2. The CDR3 contains 18 residues. Germline V gene data show CDR1 as SGHTA and CDR2 as FQGTGA. The V and J ends lost 2 bases and 1 base, in that order; junction bases with no gene match: 6. The CDR3 protein is CASSLLASGGASYNEQFF. The CDR3 DNA follows: TGTGCCAGCAGCTTACTCGCTAGCGGGGGGGCATCCTACAATGAGCAGTTCTTC.

This clone has a handful of counts. The V gene is TRBV18, the J gene TRBJ2-2; 9 bases are shared with TRBD2. V shed 1 base, J shed 5 bases, and the junction held 5 bases outside the gene matches. The CDR3 has 16 residues. Germline loops: CDR1 KGHSH, CDR2 LQKENI. CDR3: CASSPQPSGVTGELFF. CDR3 nucleotide sequence: TGTGCCAGCTCACCACAGCCTAGCGGGGTTACCGGGGAGCTGTTTTTT.

The chain uses TRBV11-2 and TRBJ2-5; D unclear. The germline V gene has CDR1 SGHAT and CDR2 FQNNGV. V was clipped by 3 bases and J by 5 bases, with 10 bases between them. The CDR3 is 13 amino acids. The CDR3 DNA sequence: TGTGCCAGCAGCTTTAATCCGAGGGAGACCCAGTACTTC. It codes for CASSFNPRETQYF.

This clone was counted a few times. The rearrangement joins TRBV11-2 to TRBJ2-7; 8 nucleotides line up with TRBD1. V shed 2 bases and J 2 bases; nucleotides not matched to a gene: 5. This CDR3 contains 15 residues. Germline CDR1 and CDR2: SGHAT and FQNNGV. The CDR3 here is CASSLSRDRPYEQYF. The CDR3, as DNA: TGTGCCAGCAGCTTATCCCGGGACAGGCCCTACGAGCAGTACTTC. The entire variable domain, with the rest obtained from reference TRBV11-2 and TRBJ2-7, is as follows: EAGVAQSPRYKIIEKRQSVAFWCNPISGHATLYWYQQILGQGPKLLIQFQNNGVVDDSQLPKDRFSAERLKGVDSTLKIQPAKLEDSAVYLCASSLSRDRPYEQYFGPGTRLTVT.

The V call is TRBV28, the J call TRBJ2-7, with TRBD2 matching over 7 bases. The CDR3 is 17 amino acids. V trimming: 8 bases; J trimming: 0 bases; junction bases outside the gene matches: 16. The germline V gene encodes CDR1 MDHEN and CDR2 SYDVKM. The CDR3 sequence: CASPPRIAGESSYEQYF. The CDR3 DNA reads as TGTGCCAGCCCACCACGGATCGCGGGGGAGAGCTCCTACGAGCAGTACTTC.

The CDR3 region is CASSDRQGANSYNEQFF. CDR3 nucleotides: TGTGCCAGCAGTGACAGACAGGGGGCTAACTCCTACAATGAGCAGTTCTTC. The rearrangement uses TRBV6-4 and TRBJ2-1; 10 bases line up with TRBD1. Looked up from germline, CDR1 is MRHNA and CDR2 is SNTAGT. This CDR3 is built from 17 residues. V lost 2 bases to trimming and J lost 0 bases; unmatched junction nucleotides: 4.

J is TRBJ2-1 and V is TRBV6-5, with D possibly matching TRBD2 (6 bases). The CDR3 has 15 residues. V was shortened by 5 bases and J by 7 bases, with 18 bases between the two germline ends. Per the germline V gene, CDR1 is MNHEY and CDR2 is SVGAGI. The CDR3 here is CASSRGGVKANEQFF. DNA for the CDR3: TGTGCCAGCAGTAGAGGAGGGGTAAAGGCTAATGAGCAGTTCTTC.

The chain joins TRBV11-3 to TRBJ2-3; 13 positions match TRBD2. The CDR3 has 18 amino acids. Unmatched junction bases numbered 9, after V lost 5 bases and J lost 1 base. Germline lookup yields CDR1 SGHNT and CDR2 YENEEA. CDR3 region: CASSKTSGGPIGTDTQYF. CDR3 DNA sequence: TGTGCCAGCAGCAAGACTAGCGGGGGGCCGATCGGCACAGATACGCAGTATTTT.

By its share, this clone is medium-sized. The V and J genes are TRBV5-4 and TRBJ1-1; maybe TRBD1 (5 bases). Looked up from germline, CDR1 is SGHNT and CDR2 is YYREEE (reference sequence). There are 17 residues in the CDR3. The V and J ends lost 2 bases and 3 bases respectively, with 20 bases between them. CDR3 protein: CASSFGPTGFGHTEAFF. In DNA, the CDR3 is TGTGCCAGCAGCTTTGGCCCAACAGGTTTTGGTCACACTGAAGCTTTCTTT.

The V and J genes are TRBV19 and TRBJ2-2, with 10 nucleotides matching TRBD2. Germline values: CDR1 LNHDA, CDR2 SQIVND (reference sequence). Losses at the gene ends were 1 base for V and 3 bases for J; bases not matched to a gene: 5. The CDR3 has 17 amino acids. Here the CDR3 DNA reads TGTGCCAGTAGTATAGGCCGGACTAGCGGATACACCGGGGAGCTGTTTTTT. It is translated as CASSIGRTSGYTGELFF.

The chain combines TRBV4-1 with TRBJ1-2, with D perhaps TRBD1 (5 bases). The germline V and J ends were trimmed by 3 bases and 3 bases, with 11 bases remaining between them. Germline CDR1 reads MGHRA; CDR2 reads YSYEKL. The CDR3 spans 14 residues. The CDR3 DNA is TGCGCCAGCAGCCATGTTGGCAGGGACTATGGCTACACCTTC. It encodes CASSHVGRDYGYTF.